This TCR beta chain was documented in a study of identical twins. The CDR3 is made up of 13 amino acids. Germline CDR1 DFQATT, CDR2 SNEGSKA (reference sequence). Trimming left V 2 bases short and J 6 bases short, with 11 bases between. Unique molecular identifiers were present on the cDNA, and a universal primer site came from template switching. TCRdb itself ran the 5' RACE reads through MiXCR, one entry per CDR3 protein. The table records about 790,000 distinct CDR3 sequences, 15% to 20% of them present only once. The same data also contributed to another study, on T cells expressing NK-cell markers. That source adds: Seven sequenced donors out of eight were HCMV-seropositive, one seronegative.

The receptor was isolated from a woman younger than 35 in good health. The chain links TRBV20-1 to TRBJ1-5; no definite D call. Sequenced: PBMCs. CDR3 in amino acids: CSARQVRGQPQHF. Written as DNA, the CDR3 is TGCAGTGCTAGACAGGTGAGAGGTCAGCCCCAGCATTTT.